This T cell receptor (beta chain) was found in a study of control samples from healthy donors and cancer patients. The CDR3 runs 10 residues. Germline V lookup: CDR1 DFQATT, CDR2 SNEGSKA (reference sequence). Using immunoSEQ multiplex PCR, the repertoire was profiled, and TCRdb retains in-frame clones only, with some absent. The sample yields 60,000 to 95,000 clones, about 89% seen once. The V gene is TRBV20-1, the J gene TRBJ2-5; no definite D call. Specimen: PBMCs. This clonotype originated in a woman in her forties or fifties with colorectal cancer. CDR3 sequence: CAWRTETQYF. For the CDR3, the DNA is TGCGCTTGGCGGACAGAGACCCAGTACTTC.